This TCR beta chain was documented in a study of low-dose radiotherapy and immunotherapy resistance in tumors. Study-wide context: With 1 Gy per fraction every two weeks, Cohort 2 accumulated 13 Gy across 26 weeks. Aspirin was taken orally at 300 mg daily by patients, and this continued for four cycles from cycle 1 day 1.

First-strand cDNA relied on TRAV- and TRBV-specific primers spanning alpha and beta chains. The authors ran 15 to 20 PCR cycles to amplify TCRs with a constant-region primer and V-primer adapter. TCRdb itself ran the reads through MiXCR, one entry per CDR3 protein. The data contain around 80,000 distinct CDR3 sequences, 15% to 20% of them singletons. The time point: after trial treatment. Treatment described: LDRT plus nivolumab, ipilimumab, low-dose cyclophosphamide and aspirin (RACIN trial). CDR1 and CDR2 from the germline V gene are MDHEN and SYDVKM. The CDR3 consists of 17 residues. The V and J ends lost 5 bases and 5 bases, in that order; junction bases with no gene match: 8.

The chain combines TRBV28 with TRBJ2-1, with TRBD2 matching 14 bases. The source was PBMCs, collected after low-dose radiotherapy plus immunotherapy. This TCR was sampled from a male donor with prostate cancer. The CDR3: CASSPMTSGRENNEQFF. For the CDR3, the DNA is TGTGCCAGCAGTCCCATGACTAGCGGGAGGGAGAACAATGAGCAGTTCTTC.